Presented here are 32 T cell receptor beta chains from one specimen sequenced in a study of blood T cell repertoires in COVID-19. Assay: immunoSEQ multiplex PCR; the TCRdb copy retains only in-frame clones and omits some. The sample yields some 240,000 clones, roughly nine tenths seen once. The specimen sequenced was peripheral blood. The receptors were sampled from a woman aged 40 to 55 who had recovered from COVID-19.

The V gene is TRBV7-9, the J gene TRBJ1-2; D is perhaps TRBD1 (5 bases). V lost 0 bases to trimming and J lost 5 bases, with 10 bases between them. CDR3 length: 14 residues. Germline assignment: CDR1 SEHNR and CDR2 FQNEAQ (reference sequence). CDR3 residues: CASSLATVSYGYTF. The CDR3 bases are TGTGCCAGCAGCTTAGCGACAGTCTCGTATGGCTACACCTTC. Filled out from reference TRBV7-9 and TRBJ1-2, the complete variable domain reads DTGVSQNPRHKITKRGQNVTFRCDPISEHNRLYWYRQTLGQGPEFLTYFQNEAQLEKSRLLSDRFSAERPKGSFSTLEIQRTEQGDSAMYLCASSLATVSYGYTFGSGTRLTVV.

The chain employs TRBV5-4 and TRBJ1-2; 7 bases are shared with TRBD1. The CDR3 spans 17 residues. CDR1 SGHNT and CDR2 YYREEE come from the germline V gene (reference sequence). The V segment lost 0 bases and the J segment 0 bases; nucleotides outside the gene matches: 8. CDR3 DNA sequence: TGTGCCAGCAGCTTGGAGCGGACAGGAGGACCTAACTATGGCTACACCTTC. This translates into CASSLERTGGPNYGYTF.

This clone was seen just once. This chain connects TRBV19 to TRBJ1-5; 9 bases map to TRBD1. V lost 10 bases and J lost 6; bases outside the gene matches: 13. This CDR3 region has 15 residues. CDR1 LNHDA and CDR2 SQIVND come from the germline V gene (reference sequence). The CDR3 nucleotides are TGTGCCACCAGTTGGGGGACAGGGATAACTCAGCCCCAGCATTTT. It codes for CATSWGTGITQPQHF. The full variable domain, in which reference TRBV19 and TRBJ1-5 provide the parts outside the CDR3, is DGGITQSPKYLFRKEGQNVTLSCEQNLNHDAMYWYRQDPGQGLRLIYYSQIVNDFQKGDIAEGYSVSREKKESFPLTVTSAQKNPTAFYLCATSWGTGITQPQHFGDGTRLSIL.

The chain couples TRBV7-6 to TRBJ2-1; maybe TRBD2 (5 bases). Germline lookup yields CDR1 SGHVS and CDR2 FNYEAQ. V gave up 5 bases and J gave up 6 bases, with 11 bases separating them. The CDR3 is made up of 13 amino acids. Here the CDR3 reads CASSTREGNEQFF. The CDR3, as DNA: TGTGCCAGCAGCACACGAGAGGGCAATGAGCAGTTCTTC.

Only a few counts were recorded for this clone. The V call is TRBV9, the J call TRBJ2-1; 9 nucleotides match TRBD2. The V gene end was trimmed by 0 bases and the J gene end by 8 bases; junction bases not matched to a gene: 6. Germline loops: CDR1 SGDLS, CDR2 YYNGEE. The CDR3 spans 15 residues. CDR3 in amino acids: CASSVDSGGWDEQFF. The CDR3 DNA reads TGTGCCAGCAGCGTAGATAGCGGGGGCTGGGATGAGCAGTTCTTC.

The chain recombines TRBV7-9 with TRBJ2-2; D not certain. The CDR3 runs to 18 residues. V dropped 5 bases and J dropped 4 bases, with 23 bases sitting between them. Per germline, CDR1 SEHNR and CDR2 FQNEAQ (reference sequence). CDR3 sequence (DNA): TGTGCCAGCAGCGTCAAGCACGCAAGGCAGGTCAGCACCGGGGAGCTGTTTTTT. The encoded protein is CASSVKHARQVSTGELFF.

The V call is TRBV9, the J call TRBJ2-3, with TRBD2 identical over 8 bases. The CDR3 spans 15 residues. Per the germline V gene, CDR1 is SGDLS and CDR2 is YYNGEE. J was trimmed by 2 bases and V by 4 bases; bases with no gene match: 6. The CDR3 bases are TGTGCCAGCAGCACCCGGGGGGGCGACACAGATACGCAGTATTTT. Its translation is CASSTRGGDTDTQYF.

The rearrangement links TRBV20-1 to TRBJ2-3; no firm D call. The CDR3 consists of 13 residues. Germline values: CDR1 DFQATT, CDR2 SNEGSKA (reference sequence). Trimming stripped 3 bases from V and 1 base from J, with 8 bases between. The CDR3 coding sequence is TGCAGTGCTAGTTGGGCCGGCACAGATACGCAGTATTTT. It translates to CSASWAGTDTQYF.

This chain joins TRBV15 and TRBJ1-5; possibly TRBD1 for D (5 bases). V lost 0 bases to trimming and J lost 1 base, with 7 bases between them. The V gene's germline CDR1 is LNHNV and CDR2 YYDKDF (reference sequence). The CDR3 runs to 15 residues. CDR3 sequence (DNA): TGTGCCACCAGCAGAGAAGGGGTCAGCAATCAGCCCCAGCATTTT. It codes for CATSREGVSNQPQHF.

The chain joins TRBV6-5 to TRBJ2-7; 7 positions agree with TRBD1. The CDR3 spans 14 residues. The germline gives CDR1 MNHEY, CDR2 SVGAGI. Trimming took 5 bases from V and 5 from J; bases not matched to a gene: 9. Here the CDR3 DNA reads TGTGCCAGCAGTCCAACAGGGGATCGCGACGAGCAGTACTTC. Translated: CASSPTGDRDEQYF.

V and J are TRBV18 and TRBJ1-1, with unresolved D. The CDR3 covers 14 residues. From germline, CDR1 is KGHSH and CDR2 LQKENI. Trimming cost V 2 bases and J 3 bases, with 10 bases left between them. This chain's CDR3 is CASSPRDTDTEAFF. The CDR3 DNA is TGTGCCAGCTCACCAAGAGACACTGACACTGAAGCTTTCTTT.

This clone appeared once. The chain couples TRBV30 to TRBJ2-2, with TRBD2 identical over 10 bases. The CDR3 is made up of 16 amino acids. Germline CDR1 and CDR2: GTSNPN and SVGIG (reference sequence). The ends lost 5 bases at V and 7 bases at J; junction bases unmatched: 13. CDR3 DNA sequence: TGTGCCTGGTATTCCCGGCTAGCGGGAGAAGGCGGGGAGCTGTTTTTT. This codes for CAWYSRLAGEGGELFF.

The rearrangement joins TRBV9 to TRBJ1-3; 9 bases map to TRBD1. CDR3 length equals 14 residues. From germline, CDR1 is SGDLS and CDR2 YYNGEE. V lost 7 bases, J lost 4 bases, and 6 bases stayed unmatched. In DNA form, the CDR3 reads TGTGCCAGCCGACAGGGGGTTGAGGGAAACACCATATATTTT. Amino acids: CASRQGVEGNTIYF.

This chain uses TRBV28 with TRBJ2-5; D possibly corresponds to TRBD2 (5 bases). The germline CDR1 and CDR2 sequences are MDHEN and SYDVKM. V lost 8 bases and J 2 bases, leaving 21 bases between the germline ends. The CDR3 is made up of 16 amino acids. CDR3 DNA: TGTGCCAGCCAGGTGGGTGTGAAGCGGATACAAGAGACCCAGTACTTC. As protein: CASQVGVKRIQETQYF.

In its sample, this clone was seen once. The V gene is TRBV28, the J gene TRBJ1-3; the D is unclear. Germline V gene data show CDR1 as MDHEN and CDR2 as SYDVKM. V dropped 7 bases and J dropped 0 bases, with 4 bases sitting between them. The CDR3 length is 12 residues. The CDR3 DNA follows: TGTGCCAGCATGGCCTCTGGAAACACCATATATTTT. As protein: CASMASGNTIYF. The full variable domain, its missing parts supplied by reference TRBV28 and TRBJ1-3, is DVKVTQSSRYLVKRTGEKVFLECVQDMDHENMFWYRQDPGLGLRLIYFSYDVKMKEKGDIPEGYSVSREKKERFSLILESASTNQTSMYLCASMASGNTIYFGEGSWLTVV.

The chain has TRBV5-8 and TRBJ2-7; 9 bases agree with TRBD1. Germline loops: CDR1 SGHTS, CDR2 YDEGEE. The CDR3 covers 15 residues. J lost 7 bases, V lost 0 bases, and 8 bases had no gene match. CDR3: CASSLGTTGTGEQYV. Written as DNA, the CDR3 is TGTGCCAGCAGCTTGGGGACGACCGGGACAGGGGAGCAGTACGTC.

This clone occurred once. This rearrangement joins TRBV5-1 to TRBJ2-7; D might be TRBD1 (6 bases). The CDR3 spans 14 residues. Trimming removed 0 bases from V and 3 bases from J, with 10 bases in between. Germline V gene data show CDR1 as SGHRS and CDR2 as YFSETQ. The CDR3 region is CASSLGQVVYEQYF. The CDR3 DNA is TGCGCCAGCAGCTTGGGACAGGTAGTCTACGAGCAGTACTTC.

The CDR3 nucleotides read TGTGCCAGTAGCCGGGGACTTTTGAACACTGAAGCTTTCTTT. It yields the protein CASSRGLLNTEAFF. The V gene is TRBV19, the J gene TRBJ1-1; tentative D call: TRBD1 (5 bases). The CDR3 contains 14 residues. CDR1 and CDR2 from the germline V gene are LNHDA and SQIVND (reference sequence). V lost 6 bases and J lost 0, with 11 bases in between.

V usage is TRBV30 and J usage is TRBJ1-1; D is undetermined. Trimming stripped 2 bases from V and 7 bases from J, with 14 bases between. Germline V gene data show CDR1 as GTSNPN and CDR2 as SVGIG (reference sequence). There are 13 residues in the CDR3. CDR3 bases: TGTGCCTGGAGTCCCGGCGGGCCACTTGAAGCTTTCTTT. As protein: CAWSPGGPLEAFF.

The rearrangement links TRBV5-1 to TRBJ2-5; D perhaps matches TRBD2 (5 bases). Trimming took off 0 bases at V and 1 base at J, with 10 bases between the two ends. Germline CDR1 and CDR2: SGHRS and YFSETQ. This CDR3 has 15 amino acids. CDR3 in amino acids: CASSLAGGPQETQYF. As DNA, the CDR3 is TGCGCCAGCAGCTTGGCCGGAGGACCCCAAGAGACCCAGTACTTC.

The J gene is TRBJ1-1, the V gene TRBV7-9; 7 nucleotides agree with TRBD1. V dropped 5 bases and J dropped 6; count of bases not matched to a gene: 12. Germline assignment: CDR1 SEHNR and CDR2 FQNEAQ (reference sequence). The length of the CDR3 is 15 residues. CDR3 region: CASSPNRGPPAEAFF. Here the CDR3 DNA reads TGTGCCAGCAGCCCCAACAGGGGTCCCCCCGCTGAAGCTTTCTTT.

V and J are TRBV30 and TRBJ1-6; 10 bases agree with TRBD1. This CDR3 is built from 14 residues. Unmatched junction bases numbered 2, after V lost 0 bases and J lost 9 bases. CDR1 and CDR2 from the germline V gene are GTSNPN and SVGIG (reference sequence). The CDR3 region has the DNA TGTGCCTGGAGTGTAGACAGGGGGCCTTCACCCCTCCACTTT. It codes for CAWSVDRGPSPLHF.

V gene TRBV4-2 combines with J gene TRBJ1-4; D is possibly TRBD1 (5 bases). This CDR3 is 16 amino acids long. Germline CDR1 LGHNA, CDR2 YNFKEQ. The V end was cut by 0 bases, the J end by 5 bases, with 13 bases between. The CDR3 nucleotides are TGTGCCAGCAGCCAAGATTTTGGGACTGGGAATGAAAAACTGTTTTTT. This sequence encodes CASSQDFGTGNEKLFF.

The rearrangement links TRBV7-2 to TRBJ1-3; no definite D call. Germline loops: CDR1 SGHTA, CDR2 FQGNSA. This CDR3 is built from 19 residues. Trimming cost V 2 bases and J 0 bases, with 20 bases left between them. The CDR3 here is CASSLIPSGMGSSGNTIYF. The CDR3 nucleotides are TGTGCCAGCAGCTTAATTCCTAGCGGAATGGGGAGCTCTGGAAACACCATATATTTT.

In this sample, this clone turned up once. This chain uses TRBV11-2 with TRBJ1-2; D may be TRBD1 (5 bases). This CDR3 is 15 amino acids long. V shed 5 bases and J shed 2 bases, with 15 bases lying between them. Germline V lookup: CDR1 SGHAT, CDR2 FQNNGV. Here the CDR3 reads CASSDAWGENYGYTF. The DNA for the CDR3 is TGTGCCAGCAGCGACGCTTGGGGGGAAAACTATGGCTACACCTTC.

The CDR3 here is CSVKKGGNTEAFF. In DNA form, the CDR3 reads TGCAGCGTTAAAAAAGGGGGGAACACTGAAGCTTTCTTT. The chain combines TRBV29-1 with TRBJ1-1; weak D call: TRBD1 (6 bases). The V gene's germline CDR1 is SQVTM and CDR2 ANQGSEA. The germline V and J ends were trimmed by 5 bases and 1 base, with 11 bases remaining between them. The length of the CDR3 is 13 residues.

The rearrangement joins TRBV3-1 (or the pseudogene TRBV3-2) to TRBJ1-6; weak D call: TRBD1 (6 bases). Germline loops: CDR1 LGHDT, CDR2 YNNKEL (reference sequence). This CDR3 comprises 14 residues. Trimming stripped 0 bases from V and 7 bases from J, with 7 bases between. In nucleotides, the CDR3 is TGTGCCAGCAGCCAAGACAGGGGCAATTCACCCCTCCACTTT. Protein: CASSQDRGNSPLHF.

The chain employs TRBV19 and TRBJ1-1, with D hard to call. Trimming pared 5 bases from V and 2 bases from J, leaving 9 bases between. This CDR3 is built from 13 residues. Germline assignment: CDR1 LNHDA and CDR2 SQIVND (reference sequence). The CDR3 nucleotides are TGTGCCAGTAGTCCGAGAGCTAACACTGAAGCTTTCTTT. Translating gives CASSPRANTEAFF.

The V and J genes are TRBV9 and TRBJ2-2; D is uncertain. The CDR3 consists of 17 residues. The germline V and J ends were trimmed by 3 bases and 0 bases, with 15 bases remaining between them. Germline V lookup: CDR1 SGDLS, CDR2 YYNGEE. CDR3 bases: TGTGCCAGCAGCGCCCGACGAAGTCTAGCGAACACCGGGGAGCTGTTTTTT. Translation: CASSARRSLANTGELFF. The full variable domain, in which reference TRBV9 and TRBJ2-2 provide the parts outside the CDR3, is DSGVTQTPKHLITATGQRVTLRCSPRSGDLSVYWYQQSLDQGLQFLIQYYNGEERAKGNILERFSAQQFPDLHSELNLSSLELGDSALYFCASSARRSLANTGELFFGEGSRLTVL.

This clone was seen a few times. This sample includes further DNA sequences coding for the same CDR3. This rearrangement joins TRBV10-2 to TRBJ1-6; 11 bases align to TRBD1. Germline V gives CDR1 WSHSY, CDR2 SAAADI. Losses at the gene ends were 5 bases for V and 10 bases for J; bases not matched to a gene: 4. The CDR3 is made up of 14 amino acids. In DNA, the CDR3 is TGCGCCAGCAGTCCGGGACAGGGGGGCTCACCCCTCCACTTT. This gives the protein CASSPGQGGSPLHF.

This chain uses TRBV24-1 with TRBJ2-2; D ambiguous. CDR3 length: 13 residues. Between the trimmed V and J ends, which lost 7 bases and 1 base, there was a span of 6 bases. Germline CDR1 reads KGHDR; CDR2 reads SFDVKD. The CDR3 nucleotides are TGTGCCACCAGCCAGATGAACACCGGGGAGCTGTTTTTT. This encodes CATSQMNTGELFF.

The CDR3 spells CASSSSRQGAVLYGYTF. CDR3 DNA: TGTGCCAGCAGTTCGAGCCGACAGGGGGCTGTCTTATATGGCTACACCTTC. This sequence joins TRBV27 and TRBJ1-2, with TRBD1 identical over 10 bases. V gave up 4 bases and J gave up 5 bases; unmatched junction bases: 13. CDR1 is MNHEY, CDR2 SMNVEV, per germline (reference sequence). The CDR3 runs to 17 residues.